This is a list of T cell receptor beta chains from one sample in a study of shared clonotypes between healthy human individuals. Generated by immunoSEQ multiplex PCR, the TCRdb table keeps only in-frame clones and is missing some. Altogether about 820,000 clones are present, 85% to 95% being singletons, with the ten largest covering about 24%. Material: naive CD8+ T cells sorted from blood. The receptor source for this set is a man aged 25 to 40 in good health. CDR3s include the opening cysteine and the closing phenylalanine or tryptophan. D genes are given only for firm matches. A clone size is listed for some rows: how often the clone was seen (once, few, many), or a class if it is expanded.

J	size	V	D	DNA	CDR3
TRBJ2-7	.	TRBV19	.	TGTGCCAGTAGTGTTGGTTGGGCAGGGAGCTCCTACGAGCAGTACTTC	CASSVGWAGSSYEQYF
TRBJ2-5	.	TRBV14	.	TGTGCCAGCAGCCAAGAGAGGGTCACGGGCCAAGAGACCCAGTACTTC	CASSQERVTGQETQYF
TRBJ2-5	.	TRBV29-1	TRBD1	TGCAGCGTTCGACAGGGGTGGGAGACCCAGTACTTC	CSVRQGWETQYF
TRBJ2-7	.	TRBV9	TRBD2	TGTGCCAGCAGCCCCAGCGGGAGGGCCTACGAGCAGTACTTC	CASSPSGRAYEQYF
TRBJ2-2	once	TRBV7-2	.	TGTGCCAGCAGCTTCACCGGGGAGCTGTTTTTT	CASSFTGELFF
TRBJ1-5	.	TRBV2	TRBD1	TGTGCCAGCGGGGACAGCAATAGCAATCAGCCCCAGCATTTT	CASGDSNSNQPQHF
TRBJ2-7	.	TRBV15	.	TGTGCCACCGGTGCAGGAAGCTACGAGCAGTACTTC	CATGAGSYEQYF
TRBJ1-1	once	TRBV19	.	TGTGCCAGTACCACCCCTCGGACTTGGTCGGTGAACACTGAAGCTTTCTTT	CASTTPRTWSVNTEAFF
TRBJ2-7	.	TRBV27	.	TGTGCCAGCGGCCAGGTCGCGAGCTCCTACGAGCAGTACTTC	CASGQVASSYEQYF
TRBJ2-7	.	TRBV4-1	TRBD1	TGCGCCAGCAGCCAAGAAGGGACAGGGGATCGGCACGAGCAGTACTTC	CASSQEGTGDRHEQYF
TRBJ2-7	.	TRBV7-8	.	TGTGCCAGTACCGTGGGAAATGAGCAGTACTTC	CASTVGNEQYF
TRBJ1-2	.	TRBV7-2	.	TGTGCCAGCAGCTTAGCTACAGAAGGCTATGGCTACACCTTC	CASSLATEGYGYTF
TRBJ2-1	.	TRBV27	TRBD2	TGTGCCAGCAGACAAGCGGGGGGTTCCTACAATGAGCAGTTCTTC	CASRQAGGSYNEQFF
TRBJ2-7	.	TRBV7-6	TRBD2	TGTGCCAGCAGCTTAGCGGGAGGGTACGACGAGCAGTACTTC	CASSLAGGYDEQYF
TRBJ2-3	once	TRBV6-4	.	TGTGCCAGCAGTGACTGGGGGGCGGAAGATACGCAGTATTTT	CASSDWGAEDTQYF
TRBJ2-7	.	TRBV27	TRBD2	TGTGCCAGCAGTTCAGGATTAGGTCTAGCGGTTTCCTACGAGCAGTACTTC	CASSSGLGLAVSYEQYF
TRBJ1-1	once	TRBV10-3	.	TGTGCCATCAAGGAAGGTTACGACTCGGGCACTGAAGCTTTCTTT	CAIKEGYDSGTEAFF
TRBJ2-1	.	TRBV7-3	TRBD2	TGTGCCAGCAGCTTAACGGCTAGCGGGGTACACAATGAGCAGTTCTTC	CASSLTASGVHNEQFF
TRBJ2-7	.	TRBV6-4	.	TGTGCCAGTCAGGGCTACGAGCAGTACTTC	CASQGYEQYF
TRBJ1-4	.	TRBV7-9	TRBD1	TGTGCCAGCAGCCCCTCAGGACAGGACCGGGAAAAACTGTTTTTT	CASSPSGQDREKLFF
TRBJ2-7	.	TRBV12-2	.	TGTGCAAGTCGCTCCCCTTTGCGGGAGCCCTACGAGCAGTACTTC	CASRSPLREPYEQYF
TRBJ2-7	.	TRBV19	.	TGTGCCAGTAGTATAAACCTTTATAATCCCTACGAGCAGTACTTC	CASSINLYNPYEQYF
TRBJ1-1	.	TRBV29-1	.	TGCAGCGACCCGAGGAGGGTTAACACTGAAGCTTTCTTT	CSDPRRVNTEAFF
TRBJ2-3	.	TRBV6-1	TRBD1	TGTGCCAGCAGTGAATTAAGGGGGACAGCTGGCACAGATACGCAGTATTTT	CASSELRGTAGTDTQYF
TRBJ2-2	.	TRBV2	TRBD2	TGTGCCAGCAGATTGACTAGCGGGAGGGCCTACGGCGGGGAACTGTTTTTT	CASRLTSGRAYGGELFF
TRBJ2-7	.	TRBV7-9	.	TGTGCCAGCAGCTTCAGTTCCTACGAGCAGTACTTC	CASSFSSYEQYF
TRBJ2-7	.	TRBV5-6	.	TGTGCCAGCAGCTTGAATCCTGGGACTGGCGAGCAGTACTTC	CASSLNPGTGEQYF
TRBJ2-3	.	TRBV6-5	.	TGTGCCAGCAGTTACTCAGATTTCGGCACAGATACGCAGTATTTT	CASSYSDFGTDTQYF
TRBJ2-1	.	TRBV12-5	TRBD2	TGTGCTAGTGGTTTGCCTACTGGACTAGCGGAAGACAATGAGCAGTTCTTC	CASGLPTGLAEDNEQFF
TRBJ2-1	.	TRBV7-8	.	TGTGCCAGCAGCCGTCCCCGGGACACCTACAATGAGCAGTTCTTC	CASSRPRDTYNEQFF
TRBJ2-4	few	TRBV2	.	TGTGCCAGCTTCGGAGGGAACATTCAGTACTTC	CASFGGNIQYF
TRBJ2-1	.	TRBV9	TRBD2	TGTGCCAGCAGCGCAAGAGGACTAGCGGAACGGATAGACAATGAGCAGTTCTTC	CASSARGLAERIDNEQFF